This T cell receptor (beta chain) was found in a study of response to subunit inactivated influenza vaccine (dated by TCRdb to between 2018 and 2020). Regarding the complete study: Deep quantitative T cell receptor repertoire profiling was used in the study to track responses to a trivalent subunit inactivated influenza vaccine. What the study reported, not specific to this receptor: According to the authors, only a limited number of new T cells may be recruited by each seasonal influenza vaccination.

Details on this clonotype: Which antigen it targets is not known. Per-base quality was not reported, and no clone a single base away is much larger than it.

Library generation was performed with RT-PCR. The sample was run on an Illumina HiSeq 2500. TCRdb took the public reads, trimmed them with fastp at Q25, ran MiXCR for clone calling and kept in-frame beta chains. CDR3 protein duplicates are merged, each entry listing the most common genes and DNA. This sample gives more than 250,000 distinct CDR3 sequences in total; 21% of them show up just once. Together, the top ten hold roughly 10% of the sample. V gives up 4 bases and J gives up 4 bases, and the segment between their germline ends measures 19 bases. From the germline V gene, CDR1 is SQVTM and CDR2 is ANQGSEA. The cysteine opens and the phenylalanine closes a CDR3 of 15 amino acids. Of the read, only the CDR3 DNA is kept; its 45 bases are in frame from base 1.

The sequence was obtained from a man in his fifties or sixties who received an inactivated influenza vaccine. Donor details come from another sample of the same person, matched by shared clones. The rearranged chain carries TRBV29-1 and TRBJ1-2; a tentative D call is TRBD1 (6 bases match). Sequenced here: PBMCs from blood, sampled less than 22 months after vaccination. The nucleotide sequence is given as TGCAGCGTTGTCCGTGGACAGAGGGGGTCCTATGGCTACACCTTC. Its protein reads: CSVVRGQRGSYGYTF.